The 21 T cell receptor beta chains listed next were all sequenced from one sample in a study of CD8+ T cells in alopecia areata. RNA extraction was followed by reverse transcription into cDNA, which acted as the sequencing template. Method: immunoSEQ multiplex PCR; TCRdb's copy keeps in-frame clones and lacks some. The sample carries approximately 89,000 clones, about 40% recorded once. The material sequenced was CD4+ T cells sorted from blood. The receptors were gathered from a human donor with alopecia areata.

This clone has only a few counts. The chain uses TRBV19 and TRBJ2-5; D is unresolved. The V end lost 6 bases, the J end lost 1 base, and 12 bases lay between the germline ends. The CDR3 has 14 amino acids. In germline, CDR1 is LNHDA, CDR2 SQIVND (reference sequence). CDR3 DNA: TGTGCCAGTAGAGCCTATAGCAGCCAAGAGACCCAGTACTTC. Translation gives CASRAYSSQETQYF. The full variable domain, in which reference TRBV19 and TRBJ2-5 provide the parts outside the CDR3, is DGGITQSPKYLFRKEGQNVTLSCEQNLNHDAMYWYRQDPGQGLRLIYYSQIVNDFQKGDIAEGYSVSREKKESFPLTVTSAQKNPTAFYLCASRAYSSQETQYFGPGTRLLVL.

This chain's CDR3 is CAFTRQETQYF. CDR3 DNA: TGTGCCTTCACACGGCAGGAGACCCAGTACTTC. The chain has TRBV30 and TRBJ2-5; D call uncertain. Germline CDR1 and CDR2: GTSNPN and SVGIG (reference sequence). Trimming took 7 bases from V and 5 from J, leaving 11 bases between them. This CDR3 has 11 residues.

The chain carries TRBV6-5 and TRBJ1-1; no clear D gene. Germline CDR1 MNHEY, CDR2 SVGAGI. V lost 11 bases and J lost 1, with 20 bases in between. The CDR3 runs to 15 residues. The CDR3 protein is CAARPARRRNTEAFF. The CDR3 bases are TGTGCCGCCCGTCCTGCCCGGAGGAGGAACACTGAAGCTTTCTTT.

The CDR3 protein is CASRGQDTGELFF. The CDR3 DNA sequence: TGTGCCAGCAGGGGACAGGACACCGGGGAGCTGTTTTTT. The chain employs TRBV2 and TRBJ2-2, with 8 bases fitting TRBD1. After removal of 6 bases from V and 3 bases from J, the junction contained 0 bases not matched to a gene. The CDR3 covers 13 residues. The V gene's germline CDR1 is SNHLY and CDR2 FYNNEI. Drawing the rest from reference TRBV2 and TRBJ2-2, the complete variable domain is EPEVTQTPSHQVTQMGQEVILRCVPISNHLYFYWYRQILGQKVEFLVSFYNNEISEKSEIFDDQFSVERPDGSNFTLKIRSTKLEDSAMYFCASRGQDTGELFFGEGSRLTVL.

This clone was counted a few times. V usage is TRBV28 and J usage is TRBJ2-7, with TRBD2 matching 9 bases. The CDR3 runs to 14 residues. With V trimmed by 7 bases and J by 3 bases, 7 bases remained unmatched. CDR1 is MDHEN and CDR2 is SYDVKM in the germline V gene. The CDR3 spells CASTGTSSYYEQYF. The CDR3 DNA is TGTGCCAGCACTGGGACTAGCAGTTACTACGAGCAGTACTTC.

The CDR3 sequence is CATSRERSYNEQFF. The CDR3 nucleotides are TGTGCCACCAGCAGAGAACGGTCCTACAATGAGCAGTTCTTC. V usage is TRBV15 and J usage is TRBJ2-1; the D is unclear. The V gene lost 0 bases and the J gene lost 1 base, with 4 bases spanning the gap. The germline CDR1 and CDR2 sequences are LNHNV and YYDKDF (reference sequence). This CDR3 has 14 amino acids.

This clone showed up just a few times. The chain couples TRBV29-1 to TRBJ2-5; 11 bases are shared with TRBD2. With V trimmed by 0 bases and J by 0 bases, 9 bases remained unmatched. This CDR3 region has 18 residues. CDR1 SQVTM and CDR2 ANQGSEA come from the germline V gene. The CDR3 nucleotides are TGCAGCGTTGAAGAGAGGGCTAGCGGGGGGTGGTACCAAGAGACCCAGTACTTC. This gives the protein CSVEERASGGWYQETQYF.

This CDR3 is CASTSSGGAYNEQFF. Here the CDR3 DNA reads TGTGCCAGCACCTCTAGCGGGGGGGCCTACAATGAGCAGTTCTTC. The chain uses TRBV7-2 and TRBJ2-1, with 12 bases lining up with TRBD2. The CDR3 runs to 15 residues. V shed 7 bases and J 2 bases; nucleotides not matched to a gene: 3. CDR1 SGHTA and CDR2 FQGNSA come from the germline V gene. Using reference TRBV7-2 and TRBJ2-1 for the parts outside the CDR3, the full variable domain is GAGVSQSPSNKVTEKGKDVELRCDPISGHTALYWYRQSLGQGLEFLIYFQGNSAPDKSGLPSDRFSAERTGGSVSTLTIQRTQQEDSAVYLCASTSSGGAYNEQFFGPGTRLTVL.

CDR3 residues: CASSLAGPPNSPLHF. As DNA, the CDR3 is TGTGCCAGCAGCTTGGCTGGACCGCCCAATTCACCCCTCCACTTT. The V call is TRBV7-2, the J call TRBJ1-6, with no clear D. With 3 bases removed from V and 7 bases from J, the gap between germline ends came to 13 bases. In germline, CDR1 is SGHTA, CDR2 FQGNSA. The length of the CDR3 is 15 residues.

The chain is built from TRBV2 and TRBJ2-7; D might be TRBD2 (6 bases). This CDR3 spans 13 amino acids. The germline CDR1 and CDR2 sequences are SNHLY and FYNNEI. V was trimmed by 4 bases and J by 6 bases, leaving 13 bases between them. The CDR3 sequence is CASSAGYGSEQYF. The CDR3 DNA follows: TGTGCCAGCAGTGCCGGGTACGGGAGCGAGCAGTACTTC.

This chain joins TRBV30 and TRBJ2-5, with 8 bases lining up with TRBD1. From germline, CDR1 is GTSNPN and CDR2 SVGIG (reference sequence). The junction had 6 bases not matched to a gene; V was cut back by 2 bases and J by 7 bases. The CDR3 is 13 residues long. The CDR3 DNA reads TGTGCCTGGAGTCACCAGGGGGCTACGACCCAGTACTTC. Its protein is CAWSHQGATTQYF.

The rearrangement joins TRBV6-5 to TRBJ1-5, with D unresolved. The CDR3 loop spans 12 amino acids. Per the germline V gene, CDR1 is MNHEY and CDR2 is SVGAGI. V dropped 6 bases and J dropped 6 bases, with 9 bases sitting between them. CDR3 in DNA: TGTGCCAGCAGCCAGCTTGGTCAGCCCCAGCATTTT. It is translated as CASSQLGQPQHF.

The chain recombines TRBV29-1 with TRBJ2-3; 13 bases match TRBD2. There are 14 residues in the CDR3. CDR1 is SQVTM and CDR2 is ANQGSEA in the germline V gene. With V trimmed by 7 bases and J by 5 bases, 6 bases remained unmatched. The CDR3 DNA is TGCAGCGCATGGACTAGCGGGAGTGTAGATACGCAGTATTTT. Translation gives CSAWTSGSVDTQYF.

This clone has a handful of counts. J is TRBJ2-1 and V is TRBV29-1, with 7 bases fitting TRBD2. The trim removed 4 bases at V and 3 bases at J, leaving 6 bases unmatched. This CDR3 spans 14 amino acids. Per the germline V gene, CDR1 is SQVTM and CDR2 is ANQGSEA. For the CDR3, the DNA is TGCAGCGTTGTTTTCCGGGGGGTCTACAATGAGCAGTTCTTC. It is translated as CSVVFRGVYNEQFF.

A few counts support this clone. Other DNA sequences of this sample code for an identical CDR3. V gene TRBV29-1 combines with J gene TRBJ2-1; D not resolved. CDR1 and CDR2 (germline): SQVTM, ANQGSEA. This CDR3 comprises 11 residues. The V gene lost 3 bases and the J gene lost 4 bases, with 4 bases spanning the gap. CDR3 region: CSVDRYNEQFF. The CDR3 DNA sequence: TGCAGCGTTGACAGGTACAATGAGCAGTTCTTC.

This clone has just a few counts. This chain links TRBV29-1 with TRBJ2-3; D not certain. Trimming took 4 bases from V and 6 from J, leaving 14 bases between them. The germline V gene has CDR1 SQVTM and CDR2 ANQGSEA. The CDR3 spans 13 residues. The CDR3, as DNA: TGCAGCGTTGGGCTCTTAATAGGGGATACGCAGTATTTT. This encodes CSVGLLIGDTQYF.

This chain joins TRBV29-1 and TRBJ1-5; TRBD1 matches at 10 bases. This CDR3 contains 15 residues. The germline V gene has CDR1 SQVTM and CDR2 ANQGSEA. The V gene end was trimmed by 4 bases and the J gene end by 4 bases; junction bases not matched to a gene: 7. The chain's CDR3 is CSVAVGTGVNQPQHF. CDR3 nucleotide sequence: TGCAGCGTTGCGGTCGGGACAGGGGTTAATCAGCCCCAGCATTTT.

The rearrangement uses TRBV5-4 and TRBJ2-1; D unclear. The V and J ends lost 4 bases and 3 bases respectively, with 8 bases between them. The CDR3 consists of 13 residues. CDR1 and CDR2 (germline): SGHNT, YYREEE (reference sequence). CDR3 sequence (DNA): TGTGCCAGCAGCCCACCGAACTACAATGAGCAGTTCTTC. This translates into CASSPPNYNEQFF.

This clone was observed a single time. The chain combines TRBV2 with TRBJ2-7; D not certain. CDR3 size: 13 residues. Trimming took off 5 bases at V and 0 bases at J, with 8 bases between the two ends. CDR1 and CDR2 (germline): SNHLY, FYNNEI. The CDR3 sequence is CASSQALSYEQYF. The CDR3, as DNA: TGTGCCAGCAGTCAGGCTCTCTCCTACGAGCAGTACTTC.

This clone was seen only a few times. The CDR3 DNA follows: TGCGCCAGCAGCCAAGGCCGGGGGTTTACGGATACGCAGTATTTT. It codes for CASSQGRGFTDTQYF. The rearrangement joins TRBV4-3 to TRBJ2-3; D perhaps matches TRBD2 (6 bases). This CDR3 spans 15 amino acids. Germline CDR1 and CDR2: LGHNA and YSLEER. V was cut by 1 base and J by 6 bases, with 14 bases left in between.

V gene TRBV27 combines with J gene TRBJ1-2; D remains unclear. CDR3 length: 13 residues. Per germline, CDR1 MNHEY and CDR2 SMNVEV (reference sequence). Trimming shortened V by 8 bases and J by 3 bases, and 13 bases separated the two germline ends. CDR3 sequence reads: CASGLGRDYGYTF. CDR3 DNA sequence: TGTGCCAGCGGCTTAGGACGGGACTATGGCTACACCTTC.